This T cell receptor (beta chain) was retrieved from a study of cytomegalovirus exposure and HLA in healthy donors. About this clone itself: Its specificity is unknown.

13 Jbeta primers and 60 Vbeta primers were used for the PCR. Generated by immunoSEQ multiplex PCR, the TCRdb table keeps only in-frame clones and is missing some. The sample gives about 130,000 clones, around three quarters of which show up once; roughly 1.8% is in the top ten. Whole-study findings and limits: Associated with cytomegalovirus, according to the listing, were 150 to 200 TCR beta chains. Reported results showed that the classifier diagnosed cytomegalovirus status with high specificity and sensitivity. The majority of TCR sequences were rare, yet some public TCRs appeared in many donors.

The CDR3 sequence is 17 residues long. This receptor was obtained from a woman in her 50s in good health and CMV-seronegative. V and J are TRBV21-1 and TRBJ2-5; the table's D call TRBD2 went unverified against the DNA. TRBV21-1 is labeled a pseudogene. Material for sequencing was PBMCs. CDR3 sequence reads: CASSKGRPGGAQETQYF. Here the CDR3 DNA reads TGTGCCAGCAGCAAAGGAAGGCCGGGAGGAGCCCAAGAGACCCAGTACTTC.